This TCR beta chain is drawn from a study of blood T cell repertoires in COVID-19. Participants, about 18 to 100 years old, spanned 24 US areas. In the original processing: Using reference gene primer amplification, nucleated cell counts were estimated. Generated by immunoSEQ multiplex PCR, the TCRdb table keeps only in-frame clones and is missing some. V and J calls plus clone size are reproduced from that table; the DNA served to infer D and trimming. Of fewer than 350,000 clones listed, about nine tenths were seen once; the top ten hold 1.7%. V dropped 3 bases and J dropped 8; count of bases not matched to a gene: 9. The germline V gene has CDR1 SGHRS and CDR2 YFSETQ. The CDR3 extends over 15 amino acids.

The TCR sequence derives from a woman aged 40 to 50 who had recovered from COVID-19. The specimen sequenced was PBMCs or T cells enriched from blood (not recorded which). The chain is built from TRBV5-1 and TRBJ1-4; TRBD1 aligns across 8 bases. CDR3 loop: CASSWRQGTFEKLFF. The CDR3 nucleotides are TGCGCCAGCAGCTGGAGACAGGGGACTTTCGAAAAACTGTTTTTT.